This TCR beta chain comes out of a study of low-dose radiotherapy and immunotherapy resistance in tumors. Study details: Dosing of intravenous cyclophosphamide at 200 mg/m2 occurred every two weeks and took place one day prior to radiation and immunotherapy.

TRAV and TRBV primers primed cDNA for both TCRalpha and TCRbeta. The authors ran around 19 PCR cycles to amplify TCRs with a constant-region primer and V-primer adapter. MiXCR, run by TCRdb on the reads, gives a single entry per CDR3 protein. This table holds fewer than 90,000 distinct CDR3 sequences, less than 40% found once. This clonotype was detected many times. The junction shows a germline mismatch at one end, possibly a read error. The time point was: before trial treatment. Every donor's regimen consisted of nivolumab, ipilimumab, aspirin, low-dose cyclophosphamide and low-dose radiotherapy. The CDR3 extends over 13 amino acids. The germline gives CDR1 SSHAT, CDR2 FNYEAQ (reference sequence).

Sequencing used PBMCs, obtained before treatment. The receptor's source is a female donor with ovarian cancer. The gene calls are TRBV7-7 and TRBJ1-1; D is possibly TRBD1 (6 bases). CDR3 DNA sequence: TGTGCTAGCAGCCTACAGGGAGGCACTGAAGCTTTCTTT. Protein: CASSLQGGTEAFF.